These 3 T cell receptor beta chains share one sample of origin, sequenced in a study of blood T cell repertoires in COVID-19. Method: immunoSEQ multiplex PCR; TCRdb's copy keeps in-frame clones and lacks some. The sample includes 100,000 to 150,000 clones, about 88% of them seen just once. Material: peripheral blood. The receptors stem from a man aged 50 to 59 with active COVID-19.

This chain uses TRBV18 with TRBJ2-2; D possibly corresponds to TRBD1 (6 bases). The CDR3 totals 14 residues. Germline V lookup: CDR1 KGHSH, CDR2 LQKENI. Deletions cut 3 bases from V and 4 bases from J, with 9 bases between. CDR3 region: CASSPRDTTGELFF. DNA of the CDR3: TGTGCCAGCTCACCCCGGGACACCACCGGGGAGCTGTTTTTT.

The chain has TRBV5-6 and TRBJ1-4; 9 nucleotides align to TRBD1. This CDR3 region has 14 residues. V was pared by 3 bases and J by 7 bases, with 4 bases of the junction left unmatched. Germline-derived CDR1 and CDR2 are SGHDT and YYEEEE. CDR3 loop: CASSSQGASEKLFF. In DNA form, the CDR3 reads TGTGCCAGCAGCTCACAGGGGGCGAGTGAAAAACTGTTTTTT.

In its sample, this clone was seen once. The CDR3 DNA is TGTGCCAGCAGCTCACGACCCGGGTCCAGCTCTGGGGCCAACGTCCTGACTTTC. Protein: CASSSRPGSSSGANVLTF. The gene calls are TRBV9 and TRBJ2-6; D remains unclear. The CDR3 covers 18 residues. V was cut by 4 bases and J by 0 bases, with 17 bases left in between. Germline V gene data show CDR1 as SGDLS and CDR2 as YYNGEE.